One and the same sample provided the 13 T cell receptor beta chains below, sequenced in a study of neoadjuvant anti-PD-1 for oral cavity cancer. Some clones are missing from TCRdb's copy, which holds only in-frame ones; the method was immunoSEQ multiplex PCR. This table holds some 16,000 clones, 65% to 70% found once. This material consisted of PBMCs, taken before nivolumab (anti-PD-1) treatment. These receptors all stem from a person aged 35-79 years with oral cavity squamous cell carcinoma.

V gene TRBV5-4 combines with J gene TRBJ1-2; D is perhaps TRBD1 (6 bases). This CDR3 contains 15 residues. Trimming removed 4 bases from V and 5 bases from J, with 18 bases in between. Per germline, CDR1 SGHNT and CDR2 YYREEE (reference sequence). The CDR3 bases are TGTGCCAGCAGCCCTGAGGGGGGGTTGATGTATGGCTACACCTTC. Translation: CASSPEGGLMYGYTF. The entire variable domain, with the rest obtained from reference TRBV5-4 and TRBJ1-2, is as follows: ETGVTQSPTHLIKTRGQQVTLRCSSQSGHNTVSWYQQALGQGPQFIFQYYREEENGRGNFPPRFSGLQFPNYSSELNVNALELDDSALYLCASSPEGGLMYGYTFGSGTRLTVV.

The chain recombines TRBV7-2 with TRBJ2-1; a weak D match, TRBD2 (6 bases). With 4 bases removed from V and 8 bases from J, the gap between germline ends came to 6 bases. Looked up from germline, CDR1 is SGHTA and CDR2 is FQGNSA. The CDR3 covers 11 residues. DNA of the CDR3: TGTGCCAGCAGCTGGGACTATGAGCAGTTCTTC. Residues: CASSWDYEQFF.

This chain connects TRBV7-2 to TRBJ1-1; D is unclear. This CDR3 contains 13 residues. Looked up from germline, CDR1 is SGHTA and CDR2 is FQGNSA. Trimming cost V 5 bases and J 4 bases, with 11 bases left between them. This chain's CDR3 is CASSEGVGTEAFF. CDR3 nucleotide sequence: TGTGCCAGCAGCGAGGGTGTCGGCACTGAAGCTTTCTTT.

The chain employs TRBV21-1 and TRBJ2-3. TRBV21-1 is noted as a pseudogene. The CDR3 has 16 amino acids. DNA for the CDR3: TGTGCCAGCAGCCTCTGGGACCAATTCAAGGCAGATACGCAGTATTTT. It specifies CASSLWDQFKADTQYF.

The CDR3 region is CASSLAMVHTEAFF. The CDR3 DNA follows: TGTGCCAGCAGCTTAGCGATGGTCCACACTGAAGCTTTCTTT. V and J are TRBV7-9 and TRBJ1-1; D call uncertain. Germline V lookup: CDR1 SEHNR, CDR2 FQNEAQ (reference sequence). This CDR3 comprises 14 residues. Trimming removed 0 bases from V and 3 bases from J, with 8 bases in between.

This clone has a handful of counts. This chain links TRBV5-1 with TRBJ1-1; 11 bases align to TRBD1. Germline V gives CDR1 SGHRS, CDR2 YFSETQ. Trimming took 4 bases from V and 3 from J; bases not matched to a gene: 8. This CDR3 has 16 residues. The CDR3 protein is CASSEGQGVMYTEAFF. As DNA, the CDR3 is TGCGCCAGCAGCGAGGGACAGGGGGTAATGTACACTGAAGCTTTCTTT.

V gene TRBV5-1 combines with J gene TRBJ2-2, with 11 bases identical to TRBD2. The germline CDR1 and CDR2 sequences are SGHRS and YFSETQ. This CDR3 has 16 amino acids. Losses at the gene ends were 5 bases for V and 8 bases for J; bases not matched to a gene: 11. As DNA, the CDR3 is TGCGCCAGCAGTTCCGGACTAGCGGGCCTCGGAGGGGAGCTGTTTTTT. The encoded protein is CASSSGLAGLGGELFF.

The J gene is TRBJ2-2, the V gene TRBV6-6, with 10 nucleotides matching TRBD1. The CDR3 has 16 residues. The ends lost 4 bases at V and 4 bases at J; junction bases unmatched: 6. Looked up from germline, CDR1 is MNHNY and CDR2 is SVGAGI (reference sequence). CDR3: CASSWDRGVGTGELFF. CDR3 bases: TGTGCCAGCAGTTGGGACAGGGGAGTTGGCACCGGGGAGCTGTTTTTT.

This sequence joins TRBV9 and TRBJ2-1; 9 bases align to TRBD1. Trimming at V came to 0 bases and at J to 6 bases, leaving 4 bases not matched to a gene. CDR3 length: 15 residues. The germline CDR1 and CDR2 sequences are SGDLS and YYNGEE. The CDR3 here is CASSVALDRGNEQFF. In nucleotides, the CDR3 is TGTGCCAGCAGCGTAGCTCTGGACAGGGGCAATGAGCAGTTCTTC.

The chain uses TRBV2 and TRBJ2-1; the D is unclear. V was shortened by 2 bases and J by 8 bases, with 4 bases between the two germline ends. CDR1 and CDR2 from the germline V gene are SNHLY and FYNNEI. The CDR3 contains 11 residues. As DNA, the CDR3 is TGTGCCAGCAGTGAACAGTATGAGCAGTTCTTC. Protein: CASSEQYEQFF.

The chain joins TRBV5-6 to TRBJ1-1, with 10 bases matching TRBD1. The CDR3 totals 18 residues. CDR1 is SGHDT and CDR2 is YYEEEE in the germline V gene. Trimming at V came to 1 base and at J to 4 bases, leaving 13 bases not matched to a gene. Here the CDR3 reads CASSLLSLTGGRGTEAFF. The CDR3 DNA reads as TGTGCCAGCAGCTTGTTGAGTTTGACAGGGGGCCGGGGCACTGAAGCTTTCTTT. The variable domain in full, with the rest retrieved from reference TRBV5-6 and TRBJ1-1, is DAGVTQSPTHLIKTRGQQVTLRCSPKSGHDTVSWYQQALGQGPQFIFQYYEEEERQRGNFPDRFSGHQFPNYSSELNVNALLLGDSALYLCASSLLSLTGGRGTEAFFGQGTRLTVV.

The chain carries TRBV29-1 and TRBJ1-5; 7 bases map to TRBD1. Germline V gene data show CDR1 as SQVTM and CDR2 as ANQGSEA. V shed 5 bases, J shed 7 bases, and the junction held 5 bases outside the gene matches. This CDR3 comprises 12 residues. CDR3 in amino acids: CSVRQGEQPQHF. The CDR3 DNA reads TGCAGCGTTCGACAGGGTGAACAGCCCCAGCATTTT.

The chain recombines TRBV19 with TRBJ1-3; D is ambiguous. V was cut by 6 bases and J by 0 bases, with 9 bases left in between. The germline V gene encodes CDR1 LNHDA and CDR2 SQIVND (reference sequence). The CDR3 length is 14 residues. The CDR3 sequence: CASRNWDSGNTIYF. DNA of the CDR3: TGTGCCAGTAGAAATTGGGACTCTGGAAACACCATATATTTT.